This T cell receptor (beta chain) was documented in a study of T-cell memory formation after mild COVID-19. Germline V gene lookup returns CDR1 KGHDR and CDR2 SFDVKD. V shed 6 bases and J shed 4 bases, with 12 bases lying between them. The CDR3 is made up of 14 amino acids. This clonotype showed up many times. Libraries for TCRalpha and TCRbeta carried sample barcodes and unique molecular identifiers via 5'RACE. MiXCR, run by TCRdb on the 5' RACE reads, gives a single entry per CDR3 protein. The sample lists around 310,000 distinct CDR3 sequences; around 15% were seen once. Sequencing was performed on PBMCs or a T cell subset sorted from them (not recorded which). The sequence came from a man aged 18-30 years who had mild COVID-19 (a few samples of this study predate the infection). Cell type and time point are not known. This rearrangement joins TRBV24-1 to TRBJ2-1, with a possible D match to TRBD1 (5 bases). CDR3 in amino acids: CATSLTGGYNEQFF. CDR3 nucleotides: TGTGCCACCAGTCTAACAGGCGGATACAATGAGCAGTTCTTC.